Below are 23 T cell receptor beta chains sequenced from a single sample in a study of early T cells in non-severe SARS-CoV-2 infection. MiXCR, run by TCRdb on the 5' RACE reads, gives a single entry per CDR3 protein. Of about 64,000 distinct CDR3 sequences in the sample, 20% were seen once. Material: whole blood, obtained at baseline. These TCRs come from an adult who was a healthcare worker with PCR-confirmed SARS-CoV-2 infection or an uninfected control (not recorded which).

The J gene is TRBJ1-5, the V gene TRBV7-9; TRBD1 aligns across 8 bases. The CDR3 is 14 amino acids. The germline V gene has CDR1 SEHNR and CDR2 FQNEAQ (reference sequence). Trimming took 5 bases from V and 9 from J; bases not matched to a gene: 9. The CDR3 loop reads CASSAPGQERPQHF. The CDR3 coding sequence is TGTGCCAGCAGCGCTCCGGGACAGGAGAGGCCCCAGCATTTT. The entire variable domain, with the rest obtained from reference TRBV7-9 and TRBJ1-5, is as follows: DTGVSQNPRHKITKRGQNVTFRCDPISEHNRLYWYRQTLGQGPEFLTYFQNEAQLEKSRLLSDRFSAERPKGSFSTLEIQRTEQGDSAMYLCASSAPGQERPQHFGDGTRLSIL.

This clonotype was detected a few times. CDR3 loop: CASSPRQLNTEAFF. DNA of the CDR3: TGTGCCAGCTCACCTAGACAGCTGAACACTGAAGCTTTCTTT. The gene calls are TRBV18 and TRBJ1-1, with D possibly being TRBD1 (5 bases). The CDR3 is made up of 14 amino acids. The germline CDR1 and CDR2 sequences are KGHSH and LQKENI. V shed 3 bases and J shed 0 bases, with 8 bases lying between them.

This sequence joins TRBV10-3 and TRBJ1-1; D is unresolved. Germline CDR1 and CDR2: ENHRY and SYGVKD. The CDR3 runs 15 residues. V was pared by 2 bases and J by 0 bases, with 10 bases between. The CDR3 DNA reads as TGTGCCATCAGTGAGATACCGGAGTTGAACACTGAAGCTTTCTTT. Protein product: CAISEIPELNTEAFF.

This clonotype appeared a few times. The V gene is TRBV30, the J gene TRBJ1-1, with D unclear. From germline, CDR1 is GTSNPN and CDR2 SVGIG (reference sequence). The CDR3 runs to 13 residues. Trimming cost V 3 bases and J 2 bases, with 10 bases left between them. The CDR3 DNA follows: TGTGCCTGGAGACGGACGGGAAACACTGAAGCTTTCTTT. Its translation is CAWRRTGNTEAFF.

A few counts support this clonotype. The chain joins TRBV6-1 to TRBJ1-1; 7 positions agree with TRBD1. Trimming took 0 bases from V and 12 from J; bases not matched to a gene: 4. Per the germline V gene, CDR1 is MNHNS and CDR2 is SASEGT. The CDR3 spans 12 residues. CDR3 protein: CASSEAKTGPFF. The CDR3, as DNA: TGTGCCAGCAGTGAAGCAAAGACAGGGCCTTTCTTT.

This clonotype has just a few counts. The genes are TRBV7-3 and TRBJ2-1; tentative D call: TRBD2 (6 bases). The CDR3 is made up of 12 amino acids. V was shortened by 1 base and J by 9 bases, with 7 bases between the two germline ends. Germline CDR1 and CDR2: SGHTA and FQGTGA. The CDR3 nucleotides read TGTGCCAGCAGCTTAATGGGAGGTGAGCAGTTCTTC. Translation: CASSLMGGEQFF.

This clonotype was observed many times. CDR3 nucleotide sequence: TGTGCCACCAGTGATTCACGGGGGGAAGGCAATGAGCAGTTCTTC. This encodes CATSDSRGEGNEQFF. The V and J genes are TRBV24-1 and TRBJ2-1; TRBD2 matches at 7 bases. After removal of 2 bases from V and 6 bases from J, the junction contained 6 bases not matched to a gene. Per germline, CDR1 KGHDR and CDR2 SFDVKD. The length of the CDR3 is 15 residues.

V usage is TRBV7-9 and J usage is TRBJ1-4; D is undetermined. Trimming took off 1 base at V and 7 bases at J, with 7 bases between the two ends. The length of the CDR3 is 13 residues. The germline CDR1 and CDR2 sequences are SEHNR and FQNEAQ (reference sequence). For the CDR3, the DNA is TGTGCCAGCAGCTTAGGAGTCGCTGAAAAACTGTTTTTT. This encodes CASSLGVAEKLFF. Drawing the rest from reference TRBV7-9 and TRBJ1-4, the complete variable domain is DTGVSQNPRHKITKRGQNVTFRCDPISEHNRLYWYRQTLGQGPEFLTYFQNEAQLEKSRLLSDRFSAERPKGSFSTLEIQRTEQGDSAMYLCASSLGVAEKLFFGSGTQLSVL.

The chain joins TRBV20-1 to TRBJ2-3; the D gene is possibly TRBD2 (6 bases). CDR1 and CDR2 from the germline V gene are DFQATT and SNEGSKA (reference sequence). Trimming left V 0 bases short and J 5 bases short, with 15 bases between. The CDR3 consists of 15 residues. In DNA form, the CDR3 reads TGCAGTGCTAGAGATCCTTCGGGGGTAAAAGATACGCAGTATTTT. Residues: CSARDPSGVKDTQYF.

This clonotype was detected a few times. J is TRBJ2-2 and V is TRBV30, with D hard to call. Germline V gene sequence: CDR1 GTSNPN, CDR2 SVGIG (reference sequence). Trimming stripped 2 bases from V and 0 bases from J, with 7 bases between. This CDR3 is built from 14 residues. The CDR3 bases are TGTGCCTGGAGTATGAGGCCGAACACCGGGGAGCTGTTTTTT. Protein product: CAWSMRPNTGELFF.

This clonotype showed up just a few times. The chain uses TRBV18 and TRBJ2-3, with D possibly matching TRBD2 (5 bases). The V end was cut by 3 bases, the J end by 10 bases, with 14 bases between. Germline CDR1 and CDR2: KGHSH and LQKENI. The CDR3 extends over 13 amino acids. Here the CDR3 reads CASSPDPLGAQYF. CDR3 nucleotides: TGTGCCAGCTCACCTGATCCTCTCGGGGCGCAGTATTTT.

This clonotype came up a few times. The genes are TRBV4-2 and TRBJ1-2; D gene ambiguous. The CDR3 loop spans 14 amino acids. Germline V CDR1 and CDR2: LGHNA, YNFKEQ. V was cut by 1 base and J by 1 base, with 7 bases left in between. The CDR3, as DNA: TGTGCCAGCAGCCAAGTAGGCAATAACTATGGCTACACCTTC. Translating gives CASSQVGNNYGYTF.

This clonotype was detected many times. The chain recombines TRBV5-1 with TRBJ1-1; no clear D. The CDR3 covers 13 residues. The V end was cut by 4 bases, the J end by 0 bases, with 7 bases between. CDR1 SGHRS and CDR2 YFSETQ come from the germline V gene. For the CDR3, the DNA is TGCGCCAGCAGCCCTACAATGAACACTGAAGCTTTCTTT. Protein sequence: CASSPTMNTEAFF.

The rearrangement links TRBV10-1 to TRBJ2-2, with D unresolved. The CDR3 spans 13 residues. The germline V and J ends were trimmed by 3 bases and 5 bases, with 7 bases remaining between them. The germline CDR1 and CDR2 sequences are WNHNN and SYGVQD (reference sequence). The CDR3 region has the DNA TGCGCCAGCAGTGAAGCGTTAACCGGGGAGCTGTTTTTT. Amino acids: CASSEALTGELFF.

This clonotype came up a few times. The chain has TRBV7-9 and TRBJ2-1, with 10 bases identical to TRBD2. The junction had 4 bases not matched to a gene; V was cut back by 2 bases and J by 3 bases. Germline V gene lookup returns CDR1 SEHNR and CDR2 FQNEAQ (reference sequence). The length of the CDR3 is 16 residues. This chain's CDR3 is CASSLYSGGIYNEQFF. The CDR3 nucleotides are TGTGCCAGCAGCTTATATAGCGGGGGGATCTACAATGAGCAGTTCTTC.

The CDR3 reads CASSPDRINTEAFF. For the CDR3, the DNA is TGTGCCAGCAGCCCAGACAGGATAAACACTGAAGCTTTCTTT. The V call is TRBV11-2, the J call TRBJ1-1; TRBD1 might be the D (6 bases). CDR3 length: 14 amino acids. The ends were cut back, 5 bases at V and 2 bases at J, with 12 bases in the middle. CDR1 SGHAT and CDR2 FQNNGV come from the germline V gene.

This sequence joins TRBV18 and TRBJ2-1; perhaps TRBD2 as D (5 bases). This CDR3 comprises 13 residues. V was pared by 3 bases and J by 5 bases, with 8 bases between. Germline CDR1 is KGHSH and CDR2 is LQKENI. The CDR3 protein is CASSPSGNNEQFF. The CDR3, as DNA: TGTGCCAGCTCACCGTCCGGGAACAATGAGCAGTTCTTC.

This clonotype was observed a few times. The chain uses TRBV3-1 and TRBJ1-1; 8 nucleotides match TRBD1. Per germline, CDR1 LGHDT and CDR2 YNNKEL (reference sequence). The CDR3 contains 15 residues. Trimming took 3 bases from V and 1 from J; bases not matched to a gene: 4. The CDR3 bases are TGTGCCAGCAGCCACTTAGACAGGGGGAACACTGAAGCTTTCTTT. Its protein is CASSHLDRGNTEAFF. The full variable domain, rest sourced from reference TRBV3-1 and TRBJ1-1, is DTAVSQTPKYLVTQMGNDKSIKCEQNLGHDTMYWYKQDSKKFLKIMFSYNNKELIINETVPNRFSPKSPDKAHLNLHINSLELGDSAVYFCASSHLDRGNTEAFFGQGTRLTVV.

This clonotype has a handful of counts. This chain links TRBV18 with TRBJ2-2; D may be TRBD2 (7 bases). The length of the CDR3 is 15 residues. The V gene lost 3 bases and the J gene lost 4 bases, with 12 bases spanning the gap. Looked up from germline, CDR1 is KGHSH and CDR2 is LQKENI. CDR3 protein: CASSPTGGSTGELFF. The CDR3 DNA reads as TGTGCCAGCTCACCTACGGGGGGCTCCACCGGGGAGCTGTTTTTT.

This sequence joins TRBV29-1 and TRBJ2-3; no clear D gene. Germline V lookup: CDR1 SQVTM, CDR2 ANQGSEA. This CDR3 has 10 amino acids. V lost 4 bases to trimming and J lost 4 bases, with 3 bases between them. The CDR3 nucleotides are TGCAGCGTTGTGTCAGATACGCAGTATTTT. Translation: CSVVSDTQYF.

This clonotype was detected only a few times. V gene TRBV3-1 combines with J gene TRBJ1-1; D gene ambiguous. V was clipped by 1 base and J by 5 bases, with 8 bases between them. CDR1 is LGHDT, CDR2 YNNKEL, per germline (reference sequence). The CDR3 runs to 13 residues. The CDR3 protein is CASSQVTGTEAFF. The CDR3 DNA is TGTGCCAGCAGCCAAGTAACGGGGACTGAAGCTTTCTTT.

V gene TRBV12-3 or TRBV12-4 combines with J gene TRBJ1-3; weak D call: TRBD1 (6 bases). Trimming left V 3 bases short and J 3 bases short, with 12 bases between. The CDR3 is made up of 15 amino acids. CDR3 nucleotide sequence: TGTGCCAGCAGTTTTAACAGGGAGGGTGGAAACACCATATATTTT. This encodes CASSFNREGGNTIYF.

The J gene is TRBJ1-2, the V gene TRBV7-9; D unclear. Trimming took 6 bases from V and 3 from J, leaving 17 bases between them. CDR1 is SEHNR, CDR2 FQNEAQ, per germline (reference sequence). This CDR3 has 15 residues. The CDR3 sequence is CASSYPTVVDYGYTF. The CDR3 DNA sequence: TGTGCCAGCAGTTACCCGACGGTCGTGGACTATGGCTACACCTTC.